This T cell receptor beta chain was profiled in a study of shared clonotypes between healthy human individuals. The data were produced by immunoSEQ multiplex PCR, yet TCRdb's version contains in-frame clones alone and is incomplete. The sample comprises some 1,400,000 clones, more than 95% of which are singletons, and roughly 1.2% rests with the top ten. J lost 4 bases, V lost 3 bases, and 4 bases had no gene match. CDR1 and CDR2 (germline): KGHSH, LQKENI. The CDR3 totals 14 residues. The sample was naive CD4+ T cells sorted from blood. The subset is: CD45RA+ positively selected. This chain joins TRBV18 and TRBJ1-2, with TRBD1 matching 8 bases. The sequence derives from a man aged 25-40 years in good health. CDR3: CASSPPDRVYGYTF. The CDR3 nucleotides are TGTGCCAGCTCACCCCCGGACAGGGTCTATGGCTACACCTTC.